This paragraph covers one T cell receptor beta chain sequence. Its specificity is not known. Authors' data handling: Junction-only immunoSEQ sequences carried no quality scores, so filtering differed. Profiling relied on immunoSEQ multiplex PCR, and the TCRdb table lists in-frame clones only, not all of them. For V, J and clone size, that table is used; D and trimming come from the DNA. The sample carries about 1.5 million clones, more than 95% recorded once. Per germline, CDR1 SGHRS and CDR2 YFSETQ. V shed 0 bases and J shed 1 base, with 13 bases lying between them. The CDR3 runs 16 residues. The data were obtained in a study of shared clonotypes between healthy human individuals. Overall study results and limits: Non-shared clonotypes had lower generation probabilities than clonotypes shared by all four sorted-subset donors.

Donors had no recently reported acute infections or vaccinations and were HIV-negative. Sequencing was done on a sample of naive CD4+ T cells sorted from blood. Indicated subset: CD45RA+ positively selected. The rearrangement joins TRBV5-1 to TRBJ2-5; possible D gene TRBD1, 6 bases. This clonotype was sampled from a man under 40 in good health. The chain's CDR3 is CASSLAFRGLQETQYF. The DNA of the CDR3 is TGCGCCAGCAGCTTGGCCTTCAGGGGCCTCCAAGAGACCCAGTACTTC. The full variable domain, completed using reference TRBV5-1 and TRBJ2-5, is KAGVTQTPRYLIKTRGQQVTLSCSPISGHRSVSWYQQTPGQGLQFLFEYFSETQRNKGNFPGRFSGRQFSNSRSEMNVSTLELGDSALYLCASSLAFRGLQETQYFGPGTRLLVL.